Listed below are T cell receptor beta chains from one sample, sequenced in a study of T cell changes during pregnancy in multiple sclerosis. Measured with immunoSEQ multiplex PCR; TCRdb has only the in-frame clones, and not every one. The table has more than 40,000 clones, 75% to 95% seen once. Sequenced here: CD8+ T cells from peripheral blood mononuclear cells, sampled after pregnancy. Receptor source: a female donor with multiple sclerosis, enrolled in a pregnancy study. Both conserved end residues are part of each CDR3. Each record gives: CDR3 length, V gene, J gene, D gene, clone size, CDR3 protein, CDR3 DNA. A D gene is named only where the DNA matches it firmly. Not every row has a clone size; where given, it reads once, few, many or a size class.

>15|TRBV4-3|TRBJ1-1|.|.
CASSQEQGWNTEAFF
TGCGCCAGCAGCCAAGAACAGGGCTGGAACACTGAAGCTTTCTTT
>14|TRBV7-6|TRBJ1-2|.|.
CASSLEVRAGGYTF
TGTGCCAGCAGCTTAGAAGTCAGGGCTGGCGGCTACACCTTC
>15|TRBV5-8|TRBJ2-7|TRBD1|.
CASSSLTGGYYEQYF
TGTGCCAGCAGCTCCCTGACAGGGGGATACTACGAGCAGTACTTC
>16|TRBV30|TRBJ2-4|TRBD2|.
CAWSVLAGYDKNIQYF
TGTGCCTGGAGTGTACTAGCGGGGTATGACAAAAACATTCAGTACTTC
>15|TRBV9|TRBJ1-3|.|.
CASSVEGGSGNTIYF
TGTGCCAGCAGCGTAGAAGGAGGGTCTGGAAACACCATATATTTT
>14|TRBV10-1|TRBJ1-1|TRBD1|.
CASSDPGGFTEAFF
TGCGCCAGCAGTGACCCAGGGGGCTTCACTGAAGCTTTCTTT
>11|TRBV2|TRBJ2-7|TRBD1|.
CASRDRHEQYF
TGTGCCAGCAGGGACAGGCACGAGCAGTACTTC
>12|TRBV19|TRBJ2-3|.|.
CASSRGTDTQYF
TGTGCCAGTAGTCGCGGCACAGATACGCAGTATTTT
>13|TRBV12-5|TRBJ1-5|.|.
CASALQANQPQHF
TGTGCTAGTGCCCTACAGGCCAATCAGCCCCAGCATTTT
>13|TRBV28|TRBJ2-7|.|once
CVSNGRMSYEQYF
TGTGTCTCAAACGGGAGAATGTCCTACGAGCAGTACTTC
>14|TRBV29-1|TRBJ2-3|TRBD2|.
CSVSGTRDTDTQYF
TGCAGCGTCTCCGGGACTAGAGACACAGATACGCAGTATTTT
>15|TRBV4-2|TRBJ2-1|TRBD2|.
CASSQDPSGGAEQFF
TGTGCCAGCAGCCAAGATCCCAGCGGGGGGGCTGAGCAGTTCTTC
>14|TRBV2|TRBJ1-2|.|.
CASSEAPDWYGYTF
TGTGCCAGCAGTGAAGCCCCAGACTGGTATGGCTACACCTTC
>16|TRBV4-1|TRBJ1-5|.|few
CASSQDLILANQPQHF
TGCGCCAGCAGCCAAGATCTGATACTCGCCAATCAGCCCCAGCATTTT
>15|TRBV6-4|TRBJ2-1|TRBD1|.
CASSDGQGDYNEQFF
TGTGCCAGCAGTGACGGACAGGGGGATTACAATGAGCAGTTCTTC
>14|TRBV5-8|TRBJ2-1|.|.
CASIPQGKINEQFF
TGTGCCAGTATCCCCCAGGGTAAGATTAATGAGCAGTTCTTC
>21|TRBV7-3|TRBJ1-6|TRBD1|.
CASSLTLGSWDRGPVNSPLHF
TGTGCCAGCAGCTTAACGTTGGGGAGCTGGGACAGGGGGCCTGTAAATTCACCCCTCCACTTT
>11|TRBV6-1|TRBJ2-1|.|once
CAGSREGVVFF
TGTGCCGGTTCCAGGGAAGGCGTAGTTTTCTTC
>15|TRBV7-6|TRBJ2-7|.|.
CASSLVRRGLSEQYF
TGTGCCAGCAGCTTAGTTCGGAGGGGTTTATCCGAGCAGTACTTC
>13|TRBV6-5|TRBJ1-2|.|once
CASSPRGGFGYTF
TGTGCCAGCAGTCCCAGAGGGGGTTTTGGCTACACCTTC
>14|TRBV6-4|TRBJ2-2|.|.
CASSDRQETGELFF
TGTGCCAGCAGTGATAGACAGGAGACCGGGGAGCTGTTTTTT
>14|TRBV5-1|TRBJ2-5|TRBD1|.
CASSSDRVQETQYF
TGCGCCAGCAGCTCGGACAGGGTACAAGAGACCCAGTACTTC
>15|TRBV5-1|TRBJ1-1|.|.
CASSGGGGLDTEAFF
TGCGCCAGCAGCGGGGGCGGGGGGCTGGACACTGAAGCTTTCTTT
>22|TRBV27|TRBJ2-3|TRBD2|medium-sized
CASSLLVGVAGPRSPRTDTQYF
TGTGCCAGCAGTTTACTTGTGGGGGTAGCGGGACCTCGATCCCCACGGACAGATACGCAGTATTTT
>15|TRBV7-9|TRBJ2-3|.|.
CASSRLGGSTDTQYF
TGTGCCAGCAGCCGACTAGGCGGATCCACAGATACGCAGTATTTT
>15|TRBV19|TRBJ1-1|.|.
CASSWKGGGGAEAFF
TGTGCCAGTAGCTGGAAGGGAGGCGGTGGGGCTGAAGCTTTCTTT
>16|TRBV4-1|TRBJ2-3|TRBD2|.
CASSQTAGGPPDTQYF
TGCGCCAGCAGCCAAACAGCGGGAGGGCCCCCAGATACGCAGTATTTT
>13|TRBV4-3|TRBJ1-2|.|.
CASSQDLNYGYTF
TGCGCCAGCAGCCAAGATCTTAACTATGGCTACACCTTC
>13|TRBV7-9|TRBJ1-2|.|.
CASSYPRDYGYTF
TGTGCCAGCAGCTACCCCCGGGACTATGGCTACACCTTC
>15|TRBV7-2|TRBJ1-2|TRBD1|.
CASSSWTGIDYGYTF
TGTGCCAGCAGCTCTTGGACAGGGATAGACTATGGCTACACCTTC
>17|TRBV19|TRBJ2-2|TRBD1|.
CASSISALDRGAGELFF
TGTGCCAGTAGTATATCTGCGTTGGACAGGGGGGCCGGGGAGCTGTTTTTT
>14|TRBV4-3|TRBJ1-5|.|.
CASSQVGGGQPQHF
TGCGCCAGCAGCCAAGTGGGGGGGGGTCAGCCCCAGCATTTT
>16|TRBV9|TRBJ2-2|TRBD1|.
CASSVEVTGGSGELFF
TGTGCCAGCAGCGTAGAAGTGACAGGGGGTAGCGGGGAGCTGTTTTTT
>11|TRBV13|TRBJ1-2|.|.
CASTGGVGYTF
TGTGCCAGCACCGGCGGGGTCGGCTACACCTTC
>16|TRBV4-1|TRBJ1-4|TRBD1|.
CASSQDSRQGYEKLFF
TGCGCCAGCAGCCAAGATTCGAGACAGGGATACGAAAAACTGTTTTTT
>15|TRBV6-1|TRBJ2-3|.|.
CASTLSGTAGDTQYF
TGTGCCAGCACCCTATCCGGGACAGCGGGAGATACGCAGTATTTT
>14|TRBV7-8|TRBJ2-3|.|.
CASSLVWPADTQYF
TGTGCCAGCAGCTTAGTATGGCCCGCAGATACGCAGTATTTT
>13|TRBV11-2|TRBJ2-3|.|.
CASSPPGADTQYF
TGTGCCAGCAGCCCGCCGGGGGCAGATACGCAGTATTTT
>12|TRBV19|TRBJ1-1|.|.
CASSIDKTEAFF
TGTGCCAGTAGTATAGATAAAACTGAAGCTTTCTTT
>19|TRBV28|TRBJ2-2|TRBD2|.
CASSLRVGLAGADTGELFF
TGTGCCAGCAGTCTCAGGGTGGGACTAGCGGGAGCGGACACCGGGGAGCTGTTTTTT
>16|TRBV6-4|TRBJ2-6|.|.
CASSPDSASGANVLTF
TGTGCCAGCAGCCCCGACAGTGCCTCTGGGGCCAACGTCCTGACTTTC
>13|TRBV5-4|TRBJ2-7|.|.
CASSPGVTYEQYF
TGTGCCAGCAGTCCAGGGGTTACCTACGAGCAGTACTTC
>11|TRBV6-1|TRBJ2-7|.|.
CASSLGDEQYF
TGTGCCAGCAGCCTAGGAGACGAGCAGTACTTC
>16|TRBV10-3|TRBJ1-5|.|.
CAISEGRVGGNQPQHF
TGTGCCATCAGTGAGGGCAGGGTTGGCGGCAATCAGCCCCAGCATTTT
>15|TRBV27|TRBJ2-7|.|.
CASSKFSRSIHEQYF
TGTGCCAGCAGCAAGTTTAGTAGGAGCATACACGAGCAGTACTTC
>12|TRBV9|TRBJ2-1|TRBD2|.
CASSASGNEQFF
TGTGCCAGCAGCGCTAGCGGAAATGAGCAGTTCTTC
>14|TRBV5-8|TRBJ1-6|.|.
CASSVGGGNSPLHF
TGTGCCAGCAGCGTTGGGGGAGGGAATTCACCCCTCCACTTT
>13|TRBV27|TRBJ2-3|TRBD2|.
CASSTGGGDTQYF
TGTGCCAGCAGTACGGGGGGGGGAGATACGCAGTATTTT
>15|TRBV9|TRBJ1-5|.|.
CASSQDGVGWGPQHF
TGTGCCAGCTCCCAAGACGGGGTCGGCTGGGGACCCCAGCATTTT
>15|TRBV27|TRBJ2-7|TRBD1|.
CASSYRTGGTYEQYF
TGTGCCAGCAGTTATCGGACAGGGGGCACCTACGAGCAGTACTTC
>15|TRBV7-8|TRBJ1-5|.|.
CASSPIITGDQPQHF
TGTGCCAGCAGCCCTATAATTACGGGGGATCAGCCCCAGCATTTT
>14|TRBV7-2|TRBJ1-1|.|.
CASSLVLGVTEAFF
TGTGCCAGCAGCTTAGTTTTGGGAGTAACTGAAGCTTTCTTT
>15|TRBV4-2|TRBJ2-7|TRBD2|.
CASSQDRGGSGEQYF
TGTGCCAGCAGCCAAGATCGGGGGGGCTCGGGGGAGCAGTACTTC
>14|TRBV9|TRBJ2-3|.|.
CASSEGVLTDTQYF
TGTGCCAGCAGCGAGGGGGTCCTCACAGATACGCAGTATTTT
>15|TRBV4-3|TRBJ2-7|TRBD1|.
CASSQEWGQNYEQYF
TGCGCCAGCAGCCAAGAGTGGGGACAGAACTACGAGCAGTACTTC
>15|TRBV5-8|TRBJ1-1|.|.
CASSSKDILNTEAFF
TGTGCCAGCAGCTCCAAGGACATCCTGAACACTGAAGCTTTCTTT
>17|TRBV7-9|TRBJ2-1|TRBD1|.
CASSRPTGMDAYNEQFF
TGTGCCAGCAGCCGTCCGACAGGGATGGACGCTTACAATGAGCAGTTCTTC
>15|TRBV6-1|TRBJ2-7|TRBD2|.
CASRGLALSSYEQYF
TGTGCCAGCAGGGGACTAGCGCTTAGCTCCTACGAGCAGTACTTC
>14|TRBV19|TRBJ1-5|.|.
CASSILGALQPQHF
TGTGCCAGTAGTATCTTGGGGGCCCTTCAGCCCCAGCATTTT
>18|TRBV11-2|TRBJ2-7|TRBD1|.
CASSLPFGYGQGAYEQYF
TGTGCCAGCAGCTTACCTTTTGGGTATGGACAGGGGGCCTACGAGCAGTACTTC